The 19 T cell receptor beta chains in this list originate from one sample, sequenced in a study of shared clonotypes between healthy human individuals. Sequencing used immunoSEQ multiplex PCR; TCRdb keeps in-frame clones, though not all of them. In the table there are 2,500,000 or so clones, over 85% of which are singletons. Sequencing used naive CD4+ T cells from PBMCs. This sample's subset: CD45RA+ positively selected. The receptors were sampled from a man aged 18 to 30 in good health. Some clones in this sample may be carry-over from other donors' samples.

The chain uses TRBV7-3 and TRBJ2-2; D is undetermined. This CDR3 region has 16 residues. The ends were cut back, 0 bases at V and 0 bases at J, with 8 bases in the middle. CDR1 SGHTA and CDR2 FQGTGA come from the germline V gene. The DNA of the CDR3 is TGTGCCAGCAGCTTAACGAGGCAAGCGAACACCGGGGAGCTGTTTTTT. This encodes CASSLTRQANTGELFF.

The chain joins TRBV9 to TRBJ2-1; D is unresolved. The V gene lost 0 bases and the J gene lost 0 bases, with 7 bases spanning the gap. The CDR3 runs 15 residues. CDR1 and CDR2 from the germline V gene are SGDLS and YYNGEE. The CDR3 nucleotides read TGTGCCAGCAGCGTAGTGGCAACCTCCTACAATGAGCAGTTCTTC. Encoded protein: CASSVVATSYNEQFF. Complete variable domain (other parts from reference TRBV9 and TRBJ2-1): DSGVTQTPKHLITATGQRVTLRCSPRSGDLSVYWYQQSLDQGLQFLIQYYNGEERAKGNILERFSAQQFPDLHSELNLSSLELGDSALYFCASSVVATSYNEQFFGPGTRLTVL.

The V gene is TRBV5-1, the J gene TRBJ1-2; 8 bases agree with TRBD1. V gave up 1 base and J gave up 6 bases; unmatched junction bases: 5. The CDR3 has 14 residues. Germline V gene sequence: CDR1 SGHRS, CDR2 YFSETQ. The CDR3 region is CASSLTGGSNGYTF. The CDR3 DNA reads as TGCGCCAGCAGCTTGACAGGGGGTAGCAATGGCTACACCTTC.

The rearrangement joins TRBV6-4 to TRBJ2-3; a weak D match, TRBD1 (5 bases). CDR1 and CDR2 from the germline V gene are MRHNA and SNTAGT. The germline V and J ends were trimmed by 4 bases and 1 base, with 12 bases remaining between them. The CDR3 runs 15 residues. The CDR3 nucleotides are TGTGCCAGCAGTGCGACAGCCTTAGGCACAGATACGCAGTATTTT. Translated, it gives CASSATALGTDTQYF.

The chain carries TRBV4-2 and TRBJ2-1, with D tentatively TRBD1 (6 bases). CDR3 size: 17 residues. The germline V and J ends were trimmed by 0 bases and 2 bases, with 14 bases remaining between them. Germline CDR1 reads LGHNA; CDR2 reads YNFKEQ. CDR3 loop: CASSQDPGQFTYNEQFF. Here the CDR3 DNA reads TGTGCCAGCAGCCAAGACCCCGGACAGTTTACCTACAATGAGCAGTTCTTC.

This sequence joins TRBV2 and TRBJ2-1; possibly TRBD2 for D (5 bases). Germline CDR1 is SNHLY and CDR2 is FYNNEI. V gave up 11 bases and J gave up 8 bases, with 10 bases separating them. This CDR3 is 10 amino acids long. DNA for the CDR3: TGTGCCCTACGGCGGGATGAGCAGTTCTTC. It codes for CALRRDEQFF.

The rearrangement joins TRBV25-1 to TRBJ1-5; a possible D gene is TRBD1 (6 bases). V lost 6 bases to trimming and J lost 6 bases, with 15 bases between them. Germline V gene lookup returns CDR1 MGHDK and CDR2 SYGVNS. The CDR3 spans 14 residues. The CDR3 sequence: CASRSRGGLQPQHF. The CDR3 DNA reads as TGTGCCAGCAGGAGCCGGGGGGGGCTTCAGCCCCAGCATTTT.

CDR3 protein: CASSSLQLAKNIQYF. As DNA, the CDR3 is TGTGCCAGCAGTTCACTACAACTAGCCAAAAACATTCAGTACTTC. The chain links TRBV28 to TRBJ2-4; D not certain. The CDR3 covers 15 residues. The V end lost 4 bases, the J end lost 0 bases, and 10 bases lay between the germline ends. Germline V gene lookup returns CDR1 MDHEN and CDR2 SYDVKM. The variable domain in full, completed from reference TRBV28 and TRBJ2-4, reads DVKVTQSSRYLVKRTGEKVFLECVQDMDHENMFWYRQDPGLGLRLIYFSYDVKMKEKGDIPEGYSVSREKKERFSLILESASTNQTSMYLCASSSLQLAKNIQYFGAGTRLSVL.

The J gene is TRBJ1-4, the V gene TRBV18; D is possibly TRBD1 (5 bases). The CDR3 extends over 14 amino acids. Germline CDR1 is KGHSH and CDR2 is LQKENI. The V end lost 6 bases, the J end lost 8 bases, and 16 bases lay between the germline ends. Here the CDR3 reads CASSGLGENEKLFF. CDR3 nucleotides: TGTGCCAGCTCGGGACTAGGGGAGAACGAAAAACTGTTTTTT.

The chain has TRBV10-3 and TRBJ1-5; 10 bases agree with TRBD1. The CDR3 runs to 15 residues. Germline V gene sequence: CDR1 ENHRY, CDR2 SYGVKD. The trim removed 10 bases at V and 2 bases at J, leaving 8 bases unmatched. CDR3 residues: CATKDRGVGNQPQHF. Here the CDR3 DNA reads TGTGCCACTAAGGACAGGGGGGTTGGCAATCAGCCCCAGCATTTT.

This chain links TRBV12-5 with TRBJ2-3; TRBD1 matches at 7 bases. The CDR3 is 15 residues long. The trim removed 3 bases at V and 4 bases at J, leaving 7 bases unmatched. Per germline, CDR1 LGHNT and CDR2 FRNRAP. CDR3 in amino acids: CASGFIATGSDTQYF. The DNA for the CDR3 is TGTGCTAGTGGTTTCATCGCGACAGGGTCAGATACGCAGTATTTT.

This sequence joins TRBV25-1 and TRBJ1-1; possibly TRBD1 for D (5 bases). The CDR3 spans 13 residues. V lost 7 bases to trimming and J lost 3 bases, with 12 bases between them. CDR1 MGHDK and CDR2 SYGVNS come from the germline V gene. The CDR3: CASKDSLDTEAFF. CDR3 in DNA: TGTGCCAGCAAAGACAGTTTGGACACTGAAGCTTTCTTT.

Of note for this clone: The sample has other DNA sequences that encode this CDR3 too. V usage is TRBV5-1 and J usage is TRBJ2-3; D is uncertain. V lost 1 base, J lost 4 bases, and 4 bases lay in between. The CDR3 sequence is 12 residues long. CDR1 SGHRS and CDR2 YFSETQ come from the germline V gene. CDR3 DNA: TGCGCCAGCAGCTTGTCTGCAGATACGCAGTATTTT. This codes for CASSLSADTQYF.

CDR3 residues: CASSLTGLYSNQPQHF. The CDR3 coding sequence is TGTGCCAGTAGTCTTACAGGGCTTTATAGCAATCAGCCCCAGCATTTT. The chain employs TRBV19 and TRBJ1-5, with D maybe TRBD1 (6 bases). The V gene lost 5 bases and the J gene lost 0 bases, with 14 bases spanning the gap. Germline V lookup: CDR1 LNHDA, CDR2 SQIVND (reference sequence). The CDR3 contains 16 residues.

For this clone: The same CDR3 arises from other DNA sequences in this sample as well. The chain combines TRBV2 with TRBJ2-1, with no clear D. Germline-derived CDR1 and CDR2 are SNHLY and FYNNEI. Trimming pared 9 bases from V and 4 bases from J, leaving 7 bases between. CDR3 length equals 11 residues. CDR3 protein: CASRPYNEQFF. The CDR3 coding sequence is TGTGCCAGTAGACCGTACAATGAGCAGTTCTTC.

The rearrangement links TRBV4-3 to TRBJ2-3, with D unresolved. CDR3 length equals 16 residues. Germline assignment: CDR1 LGHNA and CDR2 YSLEER. V lost 1 base, J lost 4 bases, and 15 bases lay in between. The CDR3 coding sequence is TGCGCCAGCAGCCAAGCCTCAGTGACCTCGGCAGATACGCAGTATTTT. It encodes CASSQASVTSADTQYF.

V gene TRBV9 combines with J gene TRBJ2-1; the D is unclear. The CDR3 has 13 amino acids. V lost 3 bases, J lost 1 base, and 5 bases lay in between. The germline V gene encodes CDR1 SGDLS and CDR2 YYNGEE. The CDR3 sequence is CASSARSYNEQFF. In DNA, the CDR3 is TGTGCCAGCAGCGCCCGATCCTACAATGAGCAGTTCTTC.

The chain's CDR3 is CAWSVNWAGETQYF. DNA for the CDR3: TGTGCCTGGAGTGTAAATTGGGCCGGGGAGACCCAGTACTTC. The chain has TRBV30 and TRBJ2-5; D is undetermined. The CDR3 is 14 amino acids. In germline, CDR1 is GTSNPN, CDR2 SVGIG (reference sequence). V was pared by 0 bases and J by 5 bases, with 13 bases between.

The gene calls are TRBV4-2 and TRBJ1-5, with D possibly matching TRBD1 (6 bases). Trimming left V 0 bases short and J 5 bases short, with 14 bases between. Germline V CDR1 and CDR2: LGHNA, YNFKEQ. The CDR3 has 16 residues. CDR3 loop: CASSQEPGRTDQPQHF. The CDR3 nucleotides read TGTGCCAGCAGCCAAGAACCAGGGCGGACAGATCAGCCCCAGCATTTT.